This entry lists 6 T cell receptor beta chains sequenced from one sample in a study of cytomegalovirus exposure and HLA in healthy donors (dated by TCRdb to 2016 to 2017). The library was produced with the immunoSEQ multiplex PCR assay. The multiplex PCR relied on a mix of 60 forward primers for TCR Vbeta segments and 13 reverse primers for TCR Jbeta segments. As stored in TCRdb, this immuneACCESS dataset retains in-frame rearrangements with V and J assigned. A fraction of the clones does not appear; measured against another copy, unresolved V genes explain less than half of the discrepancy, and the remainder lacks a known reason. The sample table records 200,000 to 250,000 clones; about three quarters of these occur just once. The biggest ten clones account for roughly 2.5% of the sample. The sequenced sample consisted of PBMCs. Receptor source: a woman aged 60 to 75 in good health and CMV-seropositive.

The CDR3 nucleotides are TGTGCCAGCAACCCACAGGGGGCCTATGAAAAACTGTTTTTT. The encoded protein is CASNPQGAYEKLFF. J is TRBJ1-4 and V is TRBV6-1; 9 positions match TRBD1. The CDR3 spans 14 residues. The V gene's germline CDR1 is MNHNS and CDR2 SASEGT. The V segment lost 7 bases and the J segment 6 bases; nucleotides outside the gene matches: 6.

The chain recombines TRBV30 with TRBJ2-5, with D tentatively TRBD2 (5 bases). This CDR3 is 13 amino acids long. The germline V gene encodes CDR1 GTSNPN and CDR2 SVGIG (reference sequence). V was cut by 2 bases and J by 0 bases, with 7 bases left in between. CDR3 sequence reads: CAWSSGNQETQYF. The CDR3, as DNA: TGTGCCTGGAGTTCCGGGAACCAAGAGACCCAGTACTTC.

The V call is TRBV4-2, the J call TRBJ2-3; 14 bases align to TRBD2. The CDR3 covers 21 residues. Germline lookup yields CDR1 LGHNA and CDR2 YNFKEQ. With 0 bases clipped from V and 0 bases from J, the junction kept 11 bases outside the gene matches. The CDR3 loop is CASSQDFRLAGGHRSTDTQYF. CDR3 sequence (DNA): TGTGCCAGCAGCCAAGATTTTAGACTAGCGGGGGGGCACCGTAGCACAGATACGCAGTATTTT.

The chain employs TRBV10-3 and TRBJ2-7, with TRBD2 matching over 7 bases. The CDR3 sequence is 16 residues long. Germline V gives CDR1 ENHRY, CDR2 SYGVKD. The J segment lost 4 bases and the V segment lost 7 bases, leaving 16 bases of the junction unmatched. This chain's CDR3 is CAINPTHRGSVYEQYF. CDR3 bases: TGTGCCATCAACCCGACACATCGCGGGAGTGTATACGAGCAGTACTTC.

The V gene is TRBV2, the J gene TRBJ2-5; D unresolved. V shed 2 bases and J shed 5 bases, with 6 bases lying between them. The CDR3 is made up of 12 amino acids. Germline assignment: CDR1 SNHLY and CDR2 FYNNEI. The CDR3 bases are TGTGCCAGCAGTGAAAGACTGGAGACCCAGTACTTC. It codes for CASSERLETQYF.

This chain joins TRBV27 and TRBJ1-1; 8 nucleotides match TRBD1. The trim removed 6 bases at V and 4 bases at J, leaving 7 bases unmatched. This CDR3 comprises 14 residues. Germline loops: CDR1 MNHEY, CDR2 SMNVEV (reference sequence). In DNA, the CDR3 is TGTGCCAGCAGGGACGTCAGGGGGCTCACTGAAGCTTTCTTT. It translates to CASRDVRGLTEAFF.